This T cell receptor beta chain was profiled in a study of T-cell reconstitution after alpha-beta-depleted transplantation in children. Study-wide findings and caveats: After transplant, at about two months, alpha-beta T cells were reportedly derived from several hundred expanded graft clones. The study traced high day-60 TCRbeta diversity in some patients to surviving recipient T cells and thymic progenitors. After one year, T-cell counts and TCRbeta diversity mostly came from new T cells.

Unique molecular identifiers were built into the TCRbeta library. TCRdb reprocessed the PCR reads with MiXCR, giving one entry per CDR3 protein. The table lists hundreds of thousands of distinct CDR3 sequences, over 7.5% of them singletons, with 9.1% in the top ten. This clonotype was counted only a few times. Its antigen is still unknown. V lost 0 bases, J lost 0 bases, and 17 bases lay in between. CDR3 length: 18 residues. Germline-derived CDR1 and CDR2 are MGHRA and YSYEKL. The sequence was obtained from a female patient aged 2 to 10 who had a stem cell transplant for Fanconi anemia, so the T cells may come from the graft donor. Here the sequenced sample was peripheral blood, taken 360 days after TCRalphabeta/CD19-depleted stem cell transplant. The rearrangement uses TRBV4-1 and TRBJ2-5, with D hard to call. As DNA, the CDR3 is TGCGCCAGCAGCCAAGAGTTAATTTCGACGACGTACCAAGAGACCCAGTACTTC. Its translation is CASSQELISTTYQETQYF.